This TCR beta chain stems from a study of cytomegalovirus exposure and HLA in healthy donors. The PCR was carried out with 60 Vbeta primers and 13 Jbeta primers. Assay: immunoSEQ multiplex PCR; the TCRdb copy retains only in-frame clones and omits some. The data show 200,000 to 250,000 clones, with 65% to 85% seen just once and 2.5% to 3.5% held by the top ten. V shed 0 bases and J 9 bases; nucleotides not matched to a gene: 6. The CDR3 runs 16 residues. Germline V gene sequence: CDR1 SGHAT, CDR2 FQNNGV. The receptor comes from a man aged 30-40 years in good health and CMV-seronegative. Sequencing used PBMCs. The chain combines TRBV11-2 with TRBJ2-1, with TRBD2 matching over 12 bases. CDR3 DNA sequence: TGTGCCAGCAGCTTAGATATGACTAGCGGGGGCAGTGAGCAGTTCTTC. Encoded protein: CASSLDMTSGGSEQFF.